This T cell receptor (beta chain) came from a study of STAT5B mutations in CD4+ large granular lymphocyte leukemia. At the level of the study: Among healthy controls, a particular HLA allele went with more CDR3 'QG' motifs.

The germline gives CDR1 SEHNR, CDR2 FQNEAQ (reference sequence). With V trimmed by 5 bases and J by 9 bases, 15 bases remained unmatched. The length of the CDR3 is 15 residues. Data came from immunoSEQ multiplex PCR; TCRdb stores just in-frame clones and leaves some out. Among about 30,000 clones listed, about 85% were seen once. As to this clone: Its target is unknown.

Whole-study findings and limits: About 25% of private leukemic clonotypes occurred rarely in other patients' non-leukemic repertoires. TRBV06-family usage was enriched in top patient clones (8/27) versus controls (2/35).

The sequence was collected from a human donor in good health. Sequenced: CD4+ T cells from blood buffy coats. V is TRBV7-9 and J is TRBJ2-5; TRBD2 matches at 7 bases. CDR3 region: CASSPTGTTLEAQYF. The CDR3 bases are TGTGCCAGCAGCCCAACCGGGACTACCCTCGAGGCCCAGTACTTC.